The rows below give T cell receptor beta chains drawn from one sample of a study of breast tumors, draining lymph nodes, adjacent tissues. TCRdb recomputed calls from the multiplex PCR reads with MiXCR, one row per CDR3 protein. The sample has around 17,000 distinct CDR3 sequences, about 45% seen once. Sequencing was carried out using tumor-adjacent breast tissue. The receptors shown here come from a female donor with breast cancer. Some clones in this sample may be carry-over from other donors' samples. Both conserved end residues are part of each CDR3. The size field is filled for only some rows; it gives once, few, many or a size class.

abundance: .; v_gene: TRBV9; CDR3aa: CASSVGISGGAGELFF
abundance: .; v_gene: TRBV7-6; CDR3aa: CATKPVGTSGGGETQYF
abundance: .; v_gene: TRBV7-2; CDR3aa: CASSSSRGGAGSSYEQYF
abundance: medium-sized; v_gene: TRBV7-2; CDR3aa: CASSLDGTLGAQYF
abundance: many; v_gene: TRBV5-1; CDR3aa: CASSPTGNTEAFF
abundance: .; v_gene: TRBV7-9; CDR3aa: CASSFRGGAVEQYF
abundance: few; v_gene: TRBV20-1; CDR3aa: CSATGYNSPLHF
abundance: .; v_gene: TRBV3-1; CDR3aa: CASSHRAGAFF
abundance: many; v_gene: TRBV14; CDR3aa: CASSQDWEGDRSGTQYF
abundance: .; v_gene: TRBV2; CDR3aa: CASSAPTPEGCTF
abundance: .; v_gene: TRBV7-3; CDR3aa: CASSTQSCGSTF
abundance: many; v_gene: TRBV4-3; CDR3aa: CASSQVGSDGGFRKLFF
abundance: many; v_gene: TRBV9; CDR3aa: CASSASISGRATGDEQFF
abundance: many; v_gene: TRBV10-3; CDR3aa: CAISEESITEAFF
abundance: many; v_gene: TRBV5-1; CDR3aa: CASTLQGAQDTQYF
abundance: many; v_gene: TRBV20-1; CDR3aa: CSAREPRLAGRSDTQYF
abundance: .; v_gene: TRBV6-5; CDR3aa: CASSEQGATQYF
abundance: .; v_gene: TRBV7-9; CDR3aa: CASSWSVSDGYTF
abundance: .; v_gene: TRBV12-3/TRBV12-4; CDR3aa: CASSITGSEYEQYF
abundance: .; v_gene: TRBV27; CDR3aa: CASRPLGTSGGNEQFF
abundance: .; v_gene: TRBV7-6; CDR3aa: CASSHRGNSPLHF
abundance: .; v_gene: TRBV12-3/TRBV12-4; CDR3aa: CASSLNSGRVDTGELFF
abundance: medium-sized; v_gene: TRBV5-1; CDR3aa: CASSLGTYEQYF
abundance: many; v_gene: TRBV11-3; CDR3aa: CASSLQTGATGELFF
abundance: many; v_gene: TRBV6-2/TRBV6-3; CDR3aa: CASSHPTSKFF
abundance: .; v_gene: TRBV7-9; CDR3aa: CASSMTGEPNSPLHF
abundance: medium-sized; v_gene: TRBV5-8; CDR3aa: CASSLGLAASYEQYF
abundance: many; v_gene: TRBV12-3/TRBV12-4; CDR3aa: CASSPRDGSPEAFF
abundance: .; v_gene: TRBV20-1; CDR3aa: CSAYASGSNEQFF
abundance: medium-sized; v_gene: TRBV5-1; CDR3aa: CASSLAPEGGNYGYTF
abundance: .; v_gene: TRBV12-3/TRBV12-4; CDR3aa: CASKWADQVQETQYF
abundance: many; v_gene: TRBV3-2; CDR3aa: CASSQDFGTSGRDTQYF
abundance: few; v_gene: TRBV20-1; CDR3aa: CSAMTGESSYNEQFF
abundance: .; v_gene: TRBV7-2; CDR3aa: CASSFTALGYNSPLHF
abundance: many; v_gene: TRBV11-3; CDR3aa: CASSLWRDPPYNEQFF
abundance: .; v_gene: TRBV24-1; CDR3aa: CATSDQGLLYNEQFF
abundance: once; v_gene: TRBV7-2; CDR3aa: CASSIPDLAGSQEPQYF
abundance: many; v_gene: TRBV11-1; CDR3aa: CATLGGFDTEAFF
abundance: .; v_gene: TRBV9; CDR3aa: CASSVGVSGGAGTDTQYF
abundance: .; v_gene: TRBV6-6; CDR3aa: CASSYGMGGGAYNEQFF
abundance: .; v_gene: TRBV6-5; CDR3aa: CASSSDWRTGLSYEQYF
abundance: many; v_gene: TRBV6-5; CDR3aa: CASRQGGEKLFF
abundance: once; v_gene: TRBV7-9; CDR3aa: CASSPGYTESFGYTF
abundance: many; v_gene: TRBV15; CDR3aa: CATSRDRGYSNQPQHF
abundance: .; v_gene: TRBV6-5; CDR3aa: CARRLAGGSTGELFF
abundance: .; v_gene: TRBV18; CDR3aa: CASGGQVLSGDTVYF
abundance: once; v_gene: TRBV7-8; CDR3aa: CASSLQGSGELFF
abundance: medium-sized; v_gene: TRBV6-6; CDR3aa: CASTPLPNSPLHF
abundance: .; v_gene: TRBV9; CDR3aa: CASSVAGVTAGDTQYF
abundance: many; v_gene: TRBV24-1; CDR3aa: CATRAGTGGNEQFF
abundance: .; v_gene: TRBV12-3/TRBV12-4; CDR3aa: CAISRGPDEQYF
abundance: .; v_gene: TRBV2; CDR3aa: CASSEEAGRSPLHF
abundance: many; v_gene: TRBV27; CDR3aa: CASSPGQLGYEQYF